This entry lists 5 T cell receptor beta chains sequenced from one sample in a study of T-cell reconstitution after alpha-beta-depleted transplantation in children. This sample's TCRbeta library carried unique molecular identifier barcodes. TCRdb called the PCR reads again in MiXCR, with one record for every CDR3 protein. The data hold about 980,000 distinct CDR3 sequences, with around 30% observed a single time. The material sequenced was PBMCs, mostly from graft donor cells, taken 360 days after TCRalphabeta/CD19-depleted stem cell transplant. The receptor source for this set is a boy under two years old who had a stem cell transplant for SCID, so the T cells may come from the graft donor.

This clonotype occurred a few times. The J gene is TRBJ2-7, the V gene TRBV6-5; D is unclear. The CDR3 totals 13 residues. From germline, CDR1 is MNHEY and CDR2 SVGAGI. With 1 base removed from V and 6 bases from J, the gap between germline ends came to 10 bases. The CDR3 region is CASSYYPSREQYF. The CDR3 DNA follows: TGTGCCAGCAGTTACTATCCCTCCCGCGAGCAGTACTTC.

This chain links TRBV28 with TRBJ2-1, with TRBD1 identical over 8 bases. The V gene's germline CDR1 is MDHEN and CDR2 SYDVKM. After removal of 7 bases from V and 4 bases from J, the junction contained 9 bases not matched to a gene. This CDR3 has 15 residues. The CDR3 region has the DNA TGTGCCAGCACTCCCCCAGGGGGCATTTACAATGAGCAGTTCTTC. This gives the protein CASTPPGGIYNEQFF.

This clonotype was seen only a few times. The rearrangement links TRBV20-1 to TRBJ2-5; weak D call: TRBD2 (7 bases). Trimming shortened V by 4 bases and J by 1 base, and 19 bases separated the two germline ends. This CDR3 region has 16 residues. Germline V gene sequence: CDR1 DFQATT, CDR2 SNEGSKA (reference sequence). The CDR3: CSANAGAGRVQETQYF. The CDR3, as DNA: TGCAGTGCTAACGCGGGGGCCGGTAGGGTCCAAGAGACCCAGTACTTC.

This clonotype has only a few counts. The chain recombines TRBV29-1 with TRBJ1-2; D is uncertain. CDR1 is SQVTM and CDR2 is ANQGSEA in the germline V gene. Trimming shortened V by 3 bases and J by 0 bases, and 8 bases separated the two germline ends. The CDR3 is 13 residues long. The CDR3 coding sequence is TGCAGCGTTGATATCGGAACTAACTATGGCTACACCTTC. It specifies CSVDIGTNYGYTF. The variable domain in full, with the rest retrieved from reference TRBV29-1 and TRBJ1-2, is SAVISQKPSRDICQRGTSLTIQCQVDSQVTMMFWYRQQPGQSLTLIATANQGSEATYESGFVIDKFPISRPNLTFSTLTVSNMSPEDSSIYLCSVDIGTNYGYTFGSGTRLTVV.

This clonotype was seen only a few times. The V call is TRBV4-2, the J call TRBJ2-7; D unclear. The CDR3 covers 15 residues. V gave up 0 bases and J gave up 4 bases, with 13 bases separating them. Germline CDR1 LGHNA, CDR2 YNFKEQ. The CDR3 DNA follows: TGTGCCAGCAGCCAAGATAGGCTGGGAACTTACGAGCAGTACTTC. This encodes CASSQDRLGTYEQYF.